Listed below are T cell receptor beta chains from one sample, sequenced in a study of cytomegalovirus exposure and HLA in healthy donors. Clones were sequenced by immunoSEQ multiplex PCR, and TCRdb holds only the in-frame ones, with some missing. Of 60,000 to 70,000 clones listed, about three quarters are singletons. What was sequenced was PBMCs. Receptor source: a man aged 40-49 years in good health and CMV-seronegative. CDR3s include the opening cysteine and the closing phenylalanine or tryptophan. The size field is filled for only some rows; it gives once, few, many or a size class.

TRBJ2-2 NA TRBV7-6 CASSSVWDREETGELFF
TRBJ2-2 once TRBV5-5 CASSVLGSDTGELFF
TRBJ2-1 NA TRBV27 CASSLASGNEQFF
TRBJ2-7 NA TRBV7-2 CASSAAGTSVYEQYF
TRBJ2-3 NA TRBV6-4 CASSPNVRGGTQYF
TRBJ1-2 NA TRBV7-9 CASSSRGPEDGYTF
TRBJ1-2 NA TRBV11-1 CASSRDGRQYGYTF
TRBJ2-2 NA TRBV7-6 CASSLFGGTTNTGELFF
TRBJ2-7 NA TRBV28 CASSLGGSEQYF
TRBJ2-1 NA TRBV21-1 CASSKGAENYNEQFF
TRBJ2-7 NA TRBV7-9 CASSLVGGRDSYEQYF
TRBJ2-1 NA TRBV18 CASSPDSNEQFF
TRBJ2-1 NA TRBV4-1 CASSQVRYNEQFF
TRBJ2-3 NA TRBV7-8 CASSLVRSGITDTQYF
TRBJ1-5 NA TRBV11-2 CASNLDSGNQPQHF
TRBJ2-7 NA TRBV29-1 CSVEDRAGGRYEQYF
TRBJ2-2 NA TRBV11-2 CASSLSTAPNTGELFF
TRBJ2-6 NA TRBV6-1 CASTRQSGGSLVLTF
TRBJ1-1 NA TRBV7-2 CASSSGGEAFF
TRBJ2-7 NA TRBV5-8 CASSPRFYEQYF
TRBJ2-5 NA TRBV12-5 CASGPDSQETQYF
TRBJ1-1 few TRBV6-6 CASSIGDTEAFF
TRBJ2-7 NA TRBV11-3 CASSPTSGMNEQYF
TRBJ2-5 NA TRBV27 CASSQRPGETQYF
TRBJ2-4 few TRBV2 CASSSENIQYF
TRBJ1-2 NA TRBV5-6 CASSLGADPNYGYTF